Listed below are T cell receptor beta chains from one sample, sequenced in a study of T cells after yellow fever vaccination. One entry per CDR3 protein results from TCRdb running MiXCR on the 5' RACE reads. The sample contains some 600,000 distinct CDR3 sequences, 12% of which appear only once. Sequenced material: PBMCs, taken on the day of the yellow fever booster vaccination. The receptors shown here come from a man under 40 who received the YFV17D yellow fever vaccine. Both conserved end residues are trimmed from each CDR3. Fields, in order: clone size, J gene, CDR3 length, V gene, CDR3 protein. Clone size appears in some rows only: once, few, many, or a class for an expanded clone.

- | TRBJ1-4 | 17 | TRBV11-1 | ASSSGGTGKEATNEKLF
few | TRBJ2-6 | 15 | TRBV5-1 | ASSGTSGRPGANVLT
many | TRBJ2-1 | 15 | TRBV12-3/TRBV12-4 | ASSSPLAGGSYNEQF
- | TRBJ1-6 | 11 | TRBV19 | ASSSGYNSPLH
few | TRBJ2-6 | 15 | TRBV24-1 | ATSRTGGALGANVLT
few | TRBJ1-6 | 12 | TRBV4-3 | ASSPGGPDSPLH
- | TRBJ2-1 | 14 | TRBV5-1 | ASSLAGGIEFNEQF
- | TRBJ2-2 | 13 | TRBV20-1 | SARRTSGRSGELF
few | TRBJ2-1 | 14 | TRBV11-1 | ASSLLQLAGHNEQF
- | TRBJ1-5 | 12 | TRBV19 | ASSIYSSNQPQH
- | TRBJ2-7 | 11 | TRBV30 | AWSPLGGYEQY
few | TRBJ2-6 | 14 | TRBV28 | ASSSSGESGANVLT
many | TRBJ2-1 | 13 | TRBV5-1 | ASSLRLAGYNEQF
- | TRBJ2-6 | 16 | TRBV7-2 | ASSLAASGPAGANVLT
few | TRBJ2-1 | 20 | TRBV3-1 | ASSQTYWDSGRANMVVGEQF